Below, 26 T cell receptor beta chains from the same sample are listed, as sequenced in a study of cytomegalovirus exposure and HLA in healthy donors. Primers for the PCR totalled 60 Vbeta and 13 Jbeta. The assay was immunoSEQ multiplex PCR, and TCRdb's table has in-frame clones only and misses some. The sample has under 200,000 clones, approximately 67% seen once; the top ten hold 3.5% to 5.5%. The sample consisted of PBMCs. Every receptor here comes from a woman in her late teens or twenties in good health and CMV-seropositive.

The V gene is TRBV6-1, the J gene TRBJ1-5; tentative D call: TRBD1 (5 bases). The CDR3 runs to 12 residues. Germline values: CDR1 MNHNS, CDR2 SASEGT. Trimming shortened V by 7 bases and J by 3 bases, and 7 bases separated the two germline ends. The CDR3 sequence is CASTRVNQPQHF. DNA for the CDR3: TGTGCCAGCACCAGGGTCAATCAGCCCCAGCATTTT.

This rearrangement joins TRBV2 to TRBJ2-5, with D uncertain. In germline, CDR1 is SNHLY, CDR2 FYNNEI. CDR3 length: 11 residues. V dropped 6 bases and J dropped 2 bases, with 4 bases sitting between them. The CDR3 DNA reads TGTGCCAGCAGAGAGCAAGAGACCCAGTACTTC. Protein sequence: CASREQETQYF. Full variable domain (outside the CDR3, taken from reference TRBV2 and TRBJ2-5): EPEVTQTPSHQVTQMGQEVILRCVPISNHLYFYWYRQILGQKVEFLVSFYNNEISEKSEIFDDQFSVERPDGSNFTLKIRSTKLEDSAMYFCASREQETQYFGPGTRLLVL.

This clone was seen only a few times. The chain joins TRBV18 to TRBJ2-2; 8 bases match TRBD1. V lost 4 bases and J lost 2; bases outside the gene matches: 6. Looked up from germline, CDR1 is KGHSH and CDR2 is LQKENI. The CDR3 contains 16 residues. In DNA, the CDR3 is TGTGCCAGCTCACTCTCGACAGGGGTTAACACCGGGGAGCTGTTTTTT. Translation: CASSLSTGVNTGELFF.

This chain links TRBV7-2 with TRBJ2-7; 10 bases are shared with TRBD1. The CDR3 totals 17 residues. Germline lookup yields CDR1 SGHTA and CDR2 FQGNSA. With 1 base clipped from V and 3 bases from J, the junction kept 9 bases outside the gene matches. CDR3 region: CASSLDSLTGGVYEQYF. The DNA of the CDR3 is TGTGCCAGCAGCTTAGACTCCCTGACAGGGGGCGTCTACGAGCAGTACTTC.

The chain uses TRBV10-3 and TRBJ2-1; a possible D gene is TRBD1 (6 bases). V dropped 4 bases and J dropped 1 base, with 17 bases sitting between them. The CDR3 is made up of 17 amino acids. CDR1 is ENHRY, CDR2 SYGVKD, per germline. The CDR3 DNA reads as TGTGCCATCAGTGTAGGCCAGGGGTACAGGTCCTACAATGAGCAGTTCTTC. The encoded protein is CAISVGQGYRSYNEQFF.

V usage is TRBV19 and J usage is TRBJ1-1; D is unclear. The V and J ends lost 10 bases and 6 bases respectively, with 15 bases between them. There are 12 residues in the CDR3. CDR1 is LNHDA and CDR2 is SQIVND in the germline V gene (reference sequence). The CDR3 coding sequence is TGTGCCACTCACTCACTTCGCGCTGAAGCTTTCTTT. Translating it yields CATHSLRAEAFF.

The chain recombines TRBV6-6 with TRBJ1-5; no definite D call. CDR1 is MNHNY and CDR2 is SVGAGI in the germline V gene (reference sequence). The CDR3 totals 15 residues. Trimming removed 2 bases from V and 6 bases from J, with 14 bases in between. The CDR3 spells CASSYGAGVGQPQHF. In DNA form, the CDR3 reads TGTGCCAGCAGTTACGGAGCCGGGGTAGGTCAGCCCCAGCATTTT.

This rearrangement joins TRBV5-1 to TRBJ2-1; TRBD2 matches 9 bases. CDR1 is SGHRS, CDR2 YFSETQ, per germline. The trim removed 7 bases at V and 7 bases at J, leaving 12 bases unmatched. This CDR3 has 15 amino acids. The CDR3 loop reads CASFPLAGGPNEQFF. The DNA for the CDR3 is TGCGCCAGCTTCCCTTTGGCGGGAGGGCCGAATGAGCAGTTCTTC. The whole variable domain, filled in from reference TRBV5-1 and TRBJ2-1, reads KAGVTQTPRYLIKTRGQQVTLSCSPISGHRSVSWYQQTPGQGLQFLFEYFSETQRNKGNFPGRFSGRQFSNSRSEMNVSTLELGDSALYLCASFPLAGGPNEQFFGPGTRLTVL.

This clone occurred once. The chain uses TRBV18 and TRBJ2-3, with D possibly TRBD1 on 6 matching bases. The germline V gene encodes CDR1 KGHSH and CDR2 LQKENI. The CDR3 consists of 18 residues. Trimming removed 6 bases at V and 1 base at J, with 23 bases between. CDR3 sequence (DNA): TGTGCCAGCTCGGACTCCGGGACAACCTATCCCGGCACAGATACGCAGTATTTT. Protein: CASSDSGTTYPGTDTQYF.

A few counts support this clone. The J gene is TRBJ1-5, the V gene TRBV6-6, with 10 bases matching TRBD1. The V gene end was trimmed by 7 bases and the J gene end by 2 bases; junction bases not matched to a gene: 8. This CDR3 has 16 residues. Germline assignment: CDR1 MNHNY and CDR2 SVGAGI (reference sequence). The CDR3 DNA is TGTGCCAGCACGAGACAGGGGGCAATAGGCAATCAGCCCCAGCATTTT. Protein: CASTRQGAIGNQPQHF.

The chain joins TRBV10-2 to TRBJ2-3; 10 bases are a match to TRBD1. CDR3 length equals 16 residues. The V segment lost 2 bases and the J segment 6 bases; nucleotides outside the gene matches: 8. Germline-derived CDR1 and CDR2 are WSHSY and SAAADI. CDR3 protein: CASSEPRTGGGDTQYF. CDR3 bases: TGCGCCAGCAGTGAGCCGCGGACAGGGGGAGGGGATACGCAGTATTTT.

The CDR3 spells CASSSDSTDTQYF. For the CDR3, the DNA is TGTGCCAGCAGCTCGGACTCCACAGATACGCAGTATTTT. V and J are TRBV13 and TRBJ2-3, with a tentative D call TRBD2 (5 bases). Germline V gives CDR1 PRHDT, CDR2 FYEKMQ (reference sequence). This CDR3 spans 13 amino acids. V shed 4 bases and J shed 2 bases, with 7 bases lying between them.

CDR3: CARRGGLNNEQFF. CDR3 nucleotide sequence: TGTGCCAGAAGGGGGGGGCTCAACAATGAGCAGTTCTTC. This chain joins TRBV2 and TRBJ2-1; possible D gene TRBD2, 7 bases. The CDR3 is 13 residues long. Per the germline V gene, CDR1 is SNHLY and CDR2 is FYNNEI. Trimming stripped 9 bases from V and 5 bases from J, with 14 bases between. Using reference TRBV2 and TRBJ2-1 for the parts outside the CDR3, the full variable domain is EPEVTQTPSHQVTQMGQEVILRCVPISNHLYFYWYRQILGQKVEFLVSFYNNEISEKSEIFDDQFSVERPDGSNFTLKIRSTKLEDSAMYFCARRGGLNNEQFFGPGTRLTVL.

This clone was observed a handful of times. V is TRBV9 and J is TRBJ1-1, with no clear D. CDR3 length: 15 amino acids. CDR1 and CDR2 from the germline V gene are SGDLS and YYNGEE. Trimming shortened V by 4 bases and J by 0 bases, and 13 bases separated the two germline ends. CDR3: CASSQHYLMNTEAFF. CDR3 DNA sequence: TGTGCCAGCAGCCAACATTACCTCATGAACACTGAAGCTTTCTTT.

This clone was counted between two and nine times. The CDR3 nucleotides read TGTGCCAGCAGGAGGGGGATCCAGCCCCAGCATTTT. Amino acids: CASRRGIQPQHF. The chain recombines TRBV6-1 with TRBJ1-5; tentative D call: TRBD1 (6 bases). V was cut by 6 bases and J by 7 bases, with 10 bases left in between. The germline V gene has CDR1 MNHNS and CDR2 SASEGT. The CDR3 sequence is 12 residues long.

The chain uses TRBV5-1 and TRBJ2-5; D ambiguous. The tail of the sequence fits TRBJ2-7 better, so the J call may be wrong. Germline V gives CDR1 SGHRS, CDR2 YFSETQ. The CDR3 is 15 residues long. Written as DNA, the CDR3 is TGCGCCAGCAGCTTGTCCTACCCCCCCTCCTACGAGCAGTACTTC. This encodes CASSLSYPPSYEQYF.

The chain carries TRBV28 and TRBJ2-7, with 7 bases fitting TRBD2. CDR1 MDHEN and CDR2 SYDVKM come from the germline V gene. J gave up 1 base and V 6 bases, and 6 bases lay outside the gene matches. The CDR3 totals 14 residues. The CDR3 nucleotides are TGTGCCAGCAGGGAGCGGGGCGTTTCCTACGAGCAGTACTTC. It is translated as CASRERGVSYEQYF.

This rearrangement joins TRBV9 to TRBJ1-1, with D possibly TRBD1 on 6 matching bases. The germline V gene encodes CDR1 SGDLS and CDR2 YYNGEE. The CDR3 has 15 amino acids. Trimming left V 0 bases short and J 1 base short, with 10 bases between. In nucleotides, the CDR3 is TGTGCCAGCAGCGTAGTACAGGGATCGAACACTGAAGCTTTCTTT. Translated: CASSVVQGSNTEAFF.

A few counts support this clone. The CDR3 loop reads CASSLSLAGDGYEQYF. CDR3 bases: TGCGCCAGCAGCTTGTCCCTAGCGGGAGATGGGTACGAGCAGTACTTC. The rearrangement links TRBV5-1 to TRBJ2-7, with TRBD2 matching over 10 bases. CDR1 SGHRS and CDR2 YFSETQ come from the germline V gene. The ends lost 1 base at V and 4 bases at J; junction bases unmatched: 8. This CDR3 spans 16 amino acids.

The genes are TRBV10-3 and TRBJ1-1; D might be TRBD1 (5 bases). The V gene's germline CDR1 is ENHRY and CDR2 SYGVKD. This CDR3 spans 14 amino acids. V lost 10 bases and J lost 4, with 19 bases in between. The CDR3 protein is CATLIGALGTEAFF. CDR3 DNA sequence: TGTGCCACCTTGATAGGGGCGCTTGGCACTGAAGCTTTCTTT.

The chain uses TRBV5-1 and TRBJ1-4, with D maybe TRBD1 (6 bases). CDR3 length: 15 amino acids. With 3 bases removed from V and 5 bases from J, the gap between germline ends came to 14 bases. Per the germline V gene, CDR1 is SGHRS and CDR2 is YFSETQ. The CDR3 DNA sequence: TGCGCCAGCAGCTGGAAGGGGGGGAAGAATGAAAAACTGTTTTTT. Protein sequence: CASSWKGGKNEKLFF.

This clone was counted between two and nine times. The chain carries TRBV4-1 and TRBJ2-5; 9 bases align to TRBD2. CDR3 length: 16 residues. V trimming: 4 bases; J trimming: 2 bases; junction bases outside the gene matches: 8. Germline CDR1 is MGHRA and CDR2 is YSYEKL. CDR3 region: CASSLNSGRRQETQYF. The CDR3 nucleotides read TGCGCCAGCAGCCTCAATAGCGGGAGACGGCAAGAGACCCAGTACTTC.

The rearrangement uses TRBV7-2 and TRBJ2-3, with a tentative D call TRBD2 (5 bases). Looked up from germline, CDR1 is SGHTA and CDR2 is FQGNSA. Trimming removed 2 bases from V and 4 bases from J, with 7 bases in between. The CDR3 extends over 13 amino acids. The CDR3 nucleotides are TGTGCCAGCAGCTTACGGGGAGCAGATACGCAGTATTTT. Translation: CASSLRGADTQYF.

The chain is built from TRBV6-5 and TRBJ2-1; 14 bases line up with TRBD2. V was pared by 2 bases and J by 8 bases, with 2 bases of the junction left unmatched. The CDR3 covers 15 residues. Germline-derived CDR1 and CDR2 are MNHEY and SVGAGI. The CDR3 protein is CASSYGTSGSYEQFF. CDR3 sequence (DNA): TGTGCCAGCAGTTACGGGACTAGCGGGAGCTATGAGCAGTTCTTC.

The sample holds one count of this clone. The chain links TRBV4-3 to TRBJ1-2; no clear D gene. CDR1 and CDR2 from the germline V gene are LGHNA and YSLEER. V dropped 0 bases and J dropped 5 bases, with 7 bases sitting between them. The CDR3 loop spans 13 amino acids. The CDR3: CASSQDEGYGYTF. CDR3 in DNA: TGCGCCAGCAGCCAAGATGAGGGTTATGGCTACACCTTC.

This clone was found once. The chain combines TRBV7-2 with TRBJ1-3; D unresolved. V was clipped by 1 base and J by 1 base, with 8 bases between them. This CDR3 contains 15 residues. Germline V CDR1 and CDR2: SGHTA, FQGNSA. CDR3 sequence reads: CASSLEATSGNTIYF. CDR3 coding DNA: TGTGCCAGCAGCTTAGAAGCTACGTCTGGAAACACCATATATTTT.